The 16 T cell receptor beta chains below were found in one sample sequenced in a study of cytomegalovirus exposure and HLA in healthy donors. Researchers ran the PCR with 60 Vbeta and 13 Jbeta primers. Sequencing was performed with immunoSEQ multiplex PCR; in TCRdb, only in-frame clones are kept and a portion is missing. The table records approximately 77,000 clones, nearly 80% of them present only once. The sequencing sample was made of PBMCs. The source of these receptors is a man aged 40-49 years in good health and CMV-seronegative.

The chain couples TRBV7-8 to TRBJ2-2, with D unclear. Germline lookup yields CDR1 SGHVS and CDR2 FQNEAQ. The CDR3 contains 14 residues. Trimming stripped 5 bases from V and 3 bases from J, with 10 bases between. The CDR3 sequence is CASSLRRDTGELFF. The CDR3 DNA is TGTGCCAGCAGCCTACGCCGGGACACCGGGGAGCTGTTTTTT.

There are a few counts of this clone. The chain is built from TRBV28 and TRBJ1-2, with a weak D call TRBD1 (6 bases). The CDR3 consists of 11 residues. CDR1 and CDR2 (germline): MDHEN, SYDVKM. Trimming stripped 2 bases from V and 8 bases from J, with 6 bases between. The CDR3 nucleotides are TGTGCCAGCAGTTTAGGGGGCGGCTACACCTTC. Its protein product is CASSLGGGYTF.

This clone was observed a handful of times. J is TRBJ2-7 and V is TRBV18; 8 bases line up with TRBD1. The J segment lost 0 bases and the V segment lost 5 bases, leaving 9 bases of the junction unmatched. The V gene's germline CDR1 is KGHSH and CDR2 LQKENI. The length of the CDR3 is 16 residues. CDR3 sequence: CASSSNRDRTSYEQYF. CDR3 sequence (DNA): TGTGCCAGCTCATCCAACCGGGACAGGACCTCCTACGAGCAGTACTTC. Supplemented by reference TRBV18 and TRBJ2-7, the full variable domain reads NAGVMQNPRHLVRRRGQEARLRCSPMKGHSHVYWYRQLPEEGLKFMVYLQKENIIDESGMPKERFSAEFPKEGPSILRIQQVVRGDSAAYFCASSSNRDRTSYEQYFGPGTRLTVT.

The rearrangement links TRBV19 to TRBJ1-1; D unresolved. Looked up from germline, CDR1 is LNHDA and CDR2 is SQIVND (reference sequence). V shed 4 bases and J shed 1 base, with 10 bases lying between them. CDR3 length equals 14 residues. CDR3 coding DNA: TGTGCCAGTAGTACCCTAAAGCGGAACACTGAAGCTTTCTTT. It codes for CASSTLKRNTEAFF. The entire variable domain, with the rest obtained from reference TRBV19 and TRBJ1-1, is as follows: DGGITQSPKYLFRKEGQNVTLSCEQNLNHDAMYWYRQDPGQGLRLIYYSQIVNDFQKGDIAEGYSVSREKKESFPLTVTSAQKNPTAFYLCASSTLKRNTEAFFGQGTRLTVV.

This clone was seen a handful of times. This may stem from a read error, because a much larger clone lies one nucleotide away. Other DNA sequences in this sample translate to the same CDR3. This chain links TRBV5-1 with TRBJ2-2, with 12 nucleotides matching TRBD2. J lost 5 bases, V lost 8 bases, and 10 bases had no gene match. The V gene's germline CDR1 is SGHRS and CDR2 YFSETQ. The CDR3 runs 16 residues. CDR3 nucleotides: TGCGCCAGTGGTCCCCGGACTAGCGGGATGACCGGGGAGCTGTTTTTT. This codes for CASGPRTSGMTGELFF.

The genes are TRBV7-2 and TRBJ2-1; D unresolved. CDR3 size: 14 residues. Germline assignment: CDR1 SGHTA and CDR2 FQGNSA. V lost 5 bases and J lost 2, with 10 bases in between. The CDR3: CASSKQSTYNEQFF. DNA for the CDR3: TGTGCCAGCAGCAAACAGTCCACCTACAATGAGCAGTTCTTC.

The chain has TRBV19 and TRBJ2-7; 10 bases fit TRBD2. CDR3 size: 14 residues. CDR1 is LNHDA, CDR2 SQIVND, per germline (reference sequence). Trimming cost V 3 bases and J 5 bases; bases outside gene matches: 4. The CDR3 is CASSMGLAGDEQYF. CDR3 coding DNA: TGTGCCAGTAGTATGGGGCTAGCGGGAGACGAGCAGTACTTC.

V and J are TRBV28 and TRBJ2-5; 9 bases are a match to TRBD2. With V trimmed by 10 bases and J by 4 bases, 10 bases remained unmatched. Germline V gives CDR1 MDHEN, CDR2 SYDVKM. The CDR3 extends over 14 amino acids. The CDR3 loop reads CATLGGRGGETQYF. CDR3 sequence (DNA): TGTGCCACTCTCGGCGGGAGGGGCGGAGAGACCCAGTACTTC.

This clone came up a few times. The chain has TRBV10-3 and TRBJ2-3, with TRBD2 matching 9 bases. The V gene end was trimmed by 8 bases and the J gene end by 2 bases; junction bases not matched to a gene: 11. CDR1 and CDR2 from the germline V gene are ENHRY and SYGVKD. This CDR3 region has 16 residues. CDR3 bases: TGTGCCATCGGGGGGGCCTTAGCGGGAGCCACAGATACGCAGTATTTT. Protein sequence: CAIGGALAGATDTQYF.

This clone came up a few times. V usage is TRBV29-1 and J usage is TRBJ2-7; possible D gene TRBD1, 6 bases. Between the trimmed V and J ends, which lost 7 bases and 6 bases, there was a span of 16 bases. CDR1 and CDR2 from the germline V gene are SQVTM and ANQGSEA. This CDR3 has 12 amino acids. CDR3 sequence (DNA): TGCAGCGCCTCACTTGGGGGCGGCGAGCAGTACTTC. Its translation: CSASLGGGEQYF.

Turning to this clone: The sample carries other DNA sequences with the same CDR3. The chain is built from TRBV6-4 and TRBJ2-3, with 10 positions matching TRBD2. The CDR3 consists of 14 residues. Germline-derived CDR1 and CDR2 are MRHNA and SNTAGT. Germline trimming cut 5 bases from V and 3 bases from J; bases unmatched to any gene: 2. The CDR3 bases are TGTGCCAGCAGTCGACTAGCGGGTACAGATACGCAGTATTTT. As protein: CASSRLAGTDTQYF.

The rearrangement joins TRBV27 to TRBJ2-5, with TRBD1 matching over 7 bases. The end of the DNA aligns better with TRBJ2-7, so the J call may be wrong. The CDR3 totals 14 residues. Germline CDR1 and CDR2: MNHEY and SMNVEV (reference sequence). The chain's CDR3 is CASSAGQVSNEQYF. CDR3 in DNA: TGTGCCAGCAGTGCAGGACAGGTTTCCAACGAGCAGTACTTC.

The rearrangement links TRBV5-1 to TRBJ2-1, with 15 bases identical to TRBD2. This CDR3 contains 17 residues. Germline CDR1 is SGHRS and CDR2 is YFSETQ. J was trimmed by 7 bases and V by 2 bases; bases with no gene match: 7. The CDR3 sequence is CASSFGLAGGPSNEQFF. CDR3 DNA sequence: TGCGCCAGCAGCTTTGGACTAGCGGGAGGGCCCTCAAATGAGCAGTTCTTC.

J is TRBJ1-1 and V is TRBV6-1; maybe TRBD1 (5 bases). V was cut by 0 bases and J by 5 bases, with 22 bases left in between. CDR3 length: 18 amino acids. Germline lookup yields CDR1 MNHNS and CDR2 SASEGT. The CDR3 is CASSEASVNQGRFTEAFF. The CDR3 DNA reads as TGTGCCAGCAGTGAAGCGTCGGTAAATCAGGGCCGGTTTACTGAAGCTTTCTTT.

The chain joins TRBV25-1 to TRBJ2-3; 11 positions match TRBD1. CDR1 is MGHDK and CDR2 is SYGVNS in the germline V gene. The CDR3 runs to 17 residues. J was trimmed by 0 bases and V by 4 bases; bases with no gene match: 6. The CDR3: CASSGGTGGISTDTQYF. The CDR3 DNA follows: TGTGCCAGCAGTGGTGGGACAGGGGGAATTAGCACAGATACGCAGTATTTT.

The chain combines TRBV27 with TRBJ2-2; possibly TRBD2 for D (5 bases). CDR1 is MNHEY and CDR2 is SMNVEV in the germline V gene (reference sequence). CDR3 length: 15 amino acids. With 8 bases removed from V and 6 bases from J, the gap between germline ends came to 19 bases. CDR3 in amino acids: CASGETRDSPGELFF. CDR3 nucleotides: TGTGCCAGCGGGGAAACTAGGGATAGTCCCGGGGAGCTGTTTTTT.